These 3 T cell receptor beta chains share one sample of origin, sequenced in a study of OX40 agonist ivuxolimab in advanced cancers. Libraries were built with the immunoSEQ multiplex PCR assay. TCRdb obtained this table from immuneACCESS and retained in-frame rearrangements with V and J assigned. These tables miss some clones; where compared with another copy, unresolved V genes account for less than half of the shortfall, and the remainder is unexplained. Counted in this sample were roughly 75,000 clones; about nine tenths of them appeared once. The ten most abundant clones make up approximately 3% of the sample. Sample: CD4+ or CD8+ T cells sorted from blood, taken in a trial of the OX40 agonist ivuxolimab. The receptors were gathered from an adult with an advanced solid tumor such as melanoma, head and neck, liver or kidney cancer.

This chain joins TRBV6-5 and TRBJ1-2, with TRBD1 matching 8 bases. This CDR3 has 15 residues. Trimming cost V 5 bases and J 4 bases; bases outside gene matches: 9. Germline CDR1 and CDR2: MNHEY and SVGAGI. This CDR3 reads CASSRAVDRAYGYTF. The CDR3 nucleotides read TGTGCCAGCAGTCGAGCCGTGGACAGGGCCTATGGCTACACCTTC.

V usage is TRBV4-1 and J usage is TRBJ2-2; D could derive from TRBD1 or TRBD2 (6 bases each). The CDR3 loop spans 17 amino acids. The germline CDR1 and CDR2 sequences are MGHRA and YSYEKL. The V end lost 1 base, the J end lost 4 bases, and 16 bases lay between the germline ends. The CDR3 DNA sequence: TGCGCCAGCAGCCAAGGTCCCCCGGGGGCGAGCACCGGGGAGCTGTTTTTT. Residues: CASSQGPPGASTGELFF.

This rearrangement joins TRBV2 to TRBJ1-4; 8 bases fit TRBD1. J lost 10 bases, V lost 7 bases, and 8 bases had no gene match. Germline CDR1 and CDR2: SNHLY and FYNNEI. The CDR3 is 13 amino acids. In nucleotides, the CDR3 is TGTGCCAGCACCCAACAGGGGGTGGGAAAACTGTTTTTT. The encoded protein is CASTQQGVGKLFF.